The clone carrying this T cell receptor (beta chain) was seen more than once but under ten times. Trimming removed 4 bases from V and 1 base from J; junction bases left unmatched: 3. CDR3 length: 15 residues. CDR1 LGHDT and CDR2 YNNKEL come from the germline V gene (reference sequence). These data come from a study of control samples from healthy donors and cancer patients. TCRdb's copy holds only in-frame clones and misses some; the assay was immunoSEQ multiplex PCR. The data hold about 89,000 clones, with roughly 86% observed a single time. Source material: blood. The gene calls are TRBV3-1 (or the pseudogene TRBV3-2) and TRBJ2-3; 9 bases agree with TRBD2. This receptor was obtained from a man aged 25 to 40 in good health. This CDR3 is CASSRERGGTDTQYF. The CDR3 coding sequence is TGTGCCAGCAGCCGAGAGCGGGGGGGCACAGATACGCAGTATTTT.